These 20 T cell receptor beta chains were all obtained from the same sample, sequenced in a study of blood T cells in healthy people across ages. The authors ran a second PCR of about 7 to 11 cycles using a sample-barcoded 5' primer and a J-beta primer mix. TCRdb redid the calling of the 5' RACE reads with MiXCR, one entry per CDR3 protein. The sample contains over a million distinct CDR3 sequences, 45% of which appear only once. The sequencing input was blood. The receptors stem from a woman aged 60 to 75 in good health.

This rearrangement joins TRBV12-3 or TRBV12-4 to TRBJ2-3; 8 positions agree with TRBD1. The CDR3 extends over 15 amino acids. The junction had 5 bases not matched to a gene; V was cut back by 5 bases and J by 1 base. In DNA, the CDR3 is TGTGCCAGCAGTCAACTGACAGGGGGCACAGATACGCAGTATTTT. It translates to CASSQLTGGTDTQYF.

V is TRBV6-5 and J is TRBJ1-2, with 8 nucleotides matching TRBD1. Germline lookup yields CDR1 MNHEY and CDR2 SVGAGI. V lost 6 bases and J lost 3; bases outside the gene matches: 3. The CDR3 consists of 13 residues. The DNA of the CDR3 is TGTGCCAGCAGGTCGACAGGGGACTATGGCTACACCTTC. Translation gives CASRSTGDYGYTF.

This clonotype was seen more than once but under ten times. The genes are TRBV12-3 or TRBV12-4 and TRBJ2-5; possible D gene TRBD1, 6 bases. The CDR3 has 15 amino acids. V dropped 3 bases and J dropped 2 bases, with 13 bases sitting between them. The DNA of the CDR3 is TGTGCCAGCAGTTTCTCAGGGGTTTTACAAGAGACCCAGTACTTC. Translated: CASSFSGVLQETQYF.

This clonotype was counted a few times. The chain recombines TRBV2 with TRBJ2-1; TRBD2 aligns across 12 bases. This CDR3 spans 15 amino acids. Trimming at V came to 6 bases and at J to 6 bases, leaving 6 bases not matched to a gene. Germline V gene sequence: CDR1 SNHLY, CDR2 FYNNEI. This CDR3 reads CASRNRGLAGNEQFF. CDR3 nucleotides: TGTGCCAGCAGAAATAGGGGACTAGCGGGCAATGAGCAGTTCTTC.

This clonotype has more than one count but fewer than ten. The chain links TRBV6-2 or TRBV6-3 to TRBJ2-7; D possibly matches TRBD1 or TRBD2 (5 bases each). V was pared by 5 bases and J by 0 bases, with 8 bases between. This CDR3 spans 13 amino acids. Germline V gene data show CDR1 as MNHEY and CDR2 as SVGEGT. In DNA form, the CDR3 reads TGTGCCAGCAGTGGGGACCCCTCCTACGAGCAGTACTTC. Its translation: CASSGDPSYEQYF.

The chain joins TRBV7-2 to TRBJ1-2, with 9 bases identical to TRBD1. CDR1 is SGHTA, CDR2 FQGNSA, per germline. J gave up 4 bases and V 4 bases, and 10 bases lay outside the gene matches. This CDR3 spans 16 amino acids. CDR3 amino acids: CASSSGWTGVPYGYTF. The CDR3 DNA reads as TGTGCCAGCAGCTCCGGATGGACAGGGGTGCCCTATGGCTACACCTTC.

The chain carries TRBV7-2 and TRBJ2-5, with TRBD1 matching over 8 bases. CDR1 and CDR2 (germline): SGHTA, FQGNSA. This CDR3 has 15 amino acids. Trimming took 1 base from V and 5 from J; bases not matched to a gene: 6. CDR3 DNA: TGTGCCAGCAGCTTAGTCGGGACAGGTGTGGAGACCCAGTACTTC. It is translated as CASSLVGTGVETQYF.

The chain is built from TRBV6-2 or TRBV6-3 and TRBJ2-2, with 10 bases matching TRBD2. The germline V gene has CDR1 MNHEY and CDR2 SVGEGT. The CDR3 runs to 15 residues. Trimming at V came to 2 bases and at J to 6 bases, leaving 3 bases not matched to a gene. The CDR3 protein is CASSYVAGGAGELFF. CDR3 in DNA: TGTGCCAGCAGTTACGTAGCGGGAGGAGCCGGGGAGCTGTTTTTT.

The chain carries TRBV7-8 and TRBJ2-7; D is uncertain. The V and J ends lost 1 base and 2 bases respectively, with 12 bases between them. Germline V gene data show CDR1 as SGHVS and CDR2 as FQNEAQ. CDR3 size: 15 residues. The CDR3 is CASSLVEVRTYEQYF. The DNA for the CDR3 is TGTGCCAGCAGCTTAGTAGAAGTTCGTACCTACGAGCAGTACTTC.

This clonotype was counted a few times. V usage is TRBV12-3 or TRBV12-4 and J usage is TRBJ2-7; no reliable D call. V was trimmed by 6 bases and J by 3 bases, leaving 9 bases between them. The CDR3 runs to 12 residues. Here the CDR3 DNA reads TGTGCCAGCAGGCAAGCAGGCTACGAGCAGTACTTC. Translating gives CASRQAGYEQYF.

The V gene is TRBV28, the J gene TRBJ2-3; 8 positions agree with TRBD2. Germline lookup yields CDR1 MDHEN and CDR2 SYDVKM. The CDR3 is 18 amino acids. The V and J ends lost 6 bases and 5 bases, in that order; junction bases with no gene match: 19. This chain's CDR3 is CASSSNLAGYHTQDTQYF. CDR3 nucleotides: TGTGCCAGCAGCAGCAATTTAGCGGGATACCATACCCAAGATACGCAGTATTTT.

This clonotype was seen a handful of times. The chain joins TRBV15 to TRBJ2-1; D may be TRBD1 or TRBD2 (5 bases each). Trimming stripped 3 bases from V and 10 bases from J, with 13 bases between. CDR3 size: 13 residues. Germline V CDR1 and CDR2: LNHNV, YYDKDF (reference sequence). The CDR3 protein is CATSRDQWDEQFF. The DNA for the CDR3 is TGTGCCACCAGCAGGGACCAATGGGACGAGCAGTTCTTC. Complete variable domain (other parts from reference TRBV15 and TRBJ2-1): DAMVIQNPRYQVTQFGKPVTLSCSQTLNHNVMYWYQQKSSQAPKLLFHYYDKDFNNEADTPDNFQSRRPNTSFCFLDIRSPGLGDTAMYLCATSRDQWDEQFFGPGTRLTVL.

This clonotype was counted a few times. The chain is built from TRBV7-2 and TRBJ2-5; D remains unclear. Trimming removed 5 bases from V and 1 base from J, with 11 bases in between. This CDR3 comprises 14 residues. The germline V gene has CDR1 SGHTA and CDR2 FQGNSA. CDR3 residues: CASSHRHLQETQYF. For the CDR3, the DNA is TGTGCCAGCAGCCACAGACACCTCCAAGAGACCCAGTACTTC.

On this clonotype itself: The DNA is omitted, as the CDR3 cannot be located on it reliably, and the CDR3 follows TCRdb's listing. This chain uses TRBV27 with TRBJ2-2. CDR1 and CDR2 (germline): MNHEY, SMNVEV (reference sequence). The CDR3 contains 18 residues when both ends are counted. CDR3 region: CASSLSFSYEQYFGELFF.

This clonotype was detected a few times. The chain uses TRBV6-6 and TRBJ2-7, with 8 bases identical to TRBD2. CDR1 and CDR2 (germline): MNHNY, SVGAGI (reference sequence). The CDR3 runs 12 residues. Trimming took 11 bases from V and 3 from J; bases not matched to a gene: 6. This CDR3 is CAATSGDYEQYF. As DNA, the CDR3 is TGTGCCGCCACTAGCGGCGACTACGAGCAGTACTTC.

The rearrangement joins TRBV5-5 to TRBJ1-2; D not certain. The CDR3 sequence is 16 residues long. Germline loops: CDR1 SGHKS, CDR2 YYEKEE (reference sequence). Trimming pared 0 bases from V and 4 bases from J, leaving 16 bases between. The CDR3 sequence is CASSLAADGFGYGYTF. CDR3 DNA sequence: TGTGCCAGCAGCTTGGCCGCGGACGGGTTTGGCTATGGCTACACCTTC. The complete variable domain, with remaining parts taken from reference TRBV5-5 and TRBJ1-2, reads DAGVTQSPTHLIKTRGQQVTLRCSPISGHKSVSWYQQVLGQGPQFIFQYYEKEERGRGNFPDRFSARQFPNYSSELNVNALLLGDSALYLCASSLAADGFGYGYTFGSGTRLTVV.

This clonotype occurred a few times. The chain is built from TRBV6-5 and TRBJ2-3; D is possibly TRBD1 (6 bases). The CDR3 is made up of 14 amino acids. Germline CDR1 reads MNHEY; CDR2 reads SVGAGI. V was shortened by 2 bases and J by 3 bases, with 9 bases between the two germline ends. CDR3 residues: CASSYRGQTDTQYF. In DNA, the CDR3 is TGTGCCAGCAGTTACCGCGGACAGACAGATACGCAGTATTTT.

The J gene is TRBJ2-1, the V gene TRBV14; TRBD1 might be the D (5 bases). Germline assignment: CDR1 SGHDN and CDR2 FVKESK. The CDR3 runs 14 residues. With 1 base removed from V and 3 bases from J, the gap between germline ends came to 7 bases. The CDR3 loop is CASSQGQNYNEQFF. In DNA form, the CDR3 reads TGTGCCAGCAGCCAAGGACAGAACTACAATGAGCAGTTCTTC.

This chain joins TRBV2 and TRBJ2-3; D call uncertain. Looked up from germline, CDR1 is SNHLY and CDR2 is FYNNEI. CDR3 length equals 15 residues. V was clipped by 3 bases and J by 4 bases, with 14 bases between them. CDR3 nucleotide sequence: TGTGCCAGCAGTGATTATGGTCCAGCTGCAGATACGCAGTATTTT. This encodes CASSDYGPAADTQYF. Supplemented by reference TRBV2 and TRBJ2-3, the full variable domain reads EPEVTQTPSHQVTQMGQEVILRCVPISNHLYFYWYRQILGQKVEFLVSFYNNEISEKSEIFDDQFSVERPDGSNFTLKIRSTKLEDSAMYFCASSDYGPAADTQYFGPGTRLTVL.

Ten or more counts support this clonotype. V gene TRBV6-5 combines with J gene TRBJ2-4; the match to TRBD2 covers 8 bases. Germline V CDR1 and CDR2: MNHEY, SVGAGI. V shed 6 bases, J shed 8 bases, and the junction held 3 bases outside the gene matches. There are 12 residues in the CDR3. The CDR3 DNA reads TGTGCCAGCAGCCCCGGGGGGGACATTCAGTACTTC. The encoded protein is CASSPGGDIQYF.